This note documents a single TCR beta chain sequence. The J segment lost 3 bases and the V segment lost 3 bases, leaving 4 bases of the junction unmatched. The CDR3 has 14 residues. Germline V gives CDR1 SGHNT, CDR2 YYREEE (reference sequence). The data belong to a study of T cell responses to AZD1222 COVID-19 vaccine. The method was immunoSEQ multiplex PCR; TCRdb's version includes in-frame clones alone and lacks a portion of them. The sample shows around 150,000 clones, around 84% of them seen only once. This clonotype originated in an adult in good health. This chain links TRBV5-4 with TRBJ1-1, with TRBD1 identical over 8 bases. This sample comprised peripheral blood, obtained on day 0 of AZD1222 vaccination. Written as DNA, the CDR3 is TGTGCCAGCAGCTGGACAGGGAAGCACACTGAAGCTTTCTTT. Protein: CASSWTGKHTEAFF.